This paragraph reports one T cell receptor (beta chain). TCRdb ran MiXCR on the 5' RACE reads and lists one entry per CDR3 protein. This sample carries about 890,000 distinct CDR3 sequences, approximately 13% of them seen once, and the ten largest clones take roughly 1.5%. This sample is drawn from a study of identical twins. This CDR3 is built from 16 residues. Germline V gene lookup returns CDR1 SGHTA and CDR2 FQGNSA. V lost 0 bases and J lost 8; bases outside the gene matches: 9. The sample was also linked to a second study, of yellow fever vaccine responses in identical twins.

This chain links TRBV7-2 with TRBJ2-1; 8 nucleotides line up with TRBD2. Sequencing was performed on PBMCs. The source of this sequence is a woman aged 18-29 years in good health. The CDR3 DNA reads TGTGCCAGCAGCTTAGCTAACGCGGGAGGAGTCGATGAGCAGTTCTTC. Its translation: CASSLANAGGVDEQFF.